This TCR beta chain is from a study of CD8 T cells in Susac syndrome. Trimming pared 0 bases from V and 8 bases from J, leaving 6 bases between. The CDR3 has 12 amino acids. The germline V gene encodes CDR1 SEHNR and CDR2 FQNEAQ (reference sequence). A single count supports this clonotype. Sequencing of TCR beta covered CD8+ and CD4+ T cells obtained from blood. RNA, at roughly 0.45 to 1 ug, was reverse transcribed with random hexamers. TCR beta CDR3 was amplified by immunoSEQ covering 54 Vbeta and 13 Jbeta. Each CDR3 protein gets one entry after TCRdb re-called the immunoSEQ multiplex PCR reads with MiXCR. This table has some 190,000 distinct CDR3 sequences, about 95% appearing once.

The rearrangement links TRBV7-9 to TRBJ2-3; D not certain. This receptor was identified in a human donor in good health. The sequenced material came from CD4+ T cells from PBMCs. CDR3 sequence reads: CASSLALRTQYF. The CDR3 bases are TGTGCCAGCAGCTTAGCCCTGCGTACGCAGTATTTT. The variable domain in full, completed from reference TRBV7-9 and TRBJ2-3, reads DTGVSQNPRHKITKRGQNVTFRCDPISEHNRLYWYRQTLGQGPEFLTYFQNEAQLEKSRLLSDRFSAERPKGSFSTLEIQRTEQGDSAMYLCASSLALRTQYFGPGTRLTVL.